A single sample gave rise to the 28 T cell receptor beta chains below, sequenced in a study of CD8 T cells in ankylosing spondylitis. General study results and limits: Typical of ankylosing spondylitis blood, it appeared, was a TCR beta motif of eight highly homologous variants.

Via MiXCR, TCRdb re-called the 5' RACE reads, giving one row per CDR3 protein. In the table there are 700,000 or so distinct CDR3 sequences, around 17% of which are singletons. Antigens for these TCRs are unknown. The sequenced sample consisted of blood, either unsorted or a sorted T cell fraction (not recorded which). Receptors were obtained from a male donor with ankylosing spondylitis.

V gene TRBV5-1 combines with J gene TRBJ1-1; D is possibly TRBD1 (6 bases). V gave up 4 bases and J gave up 7 bases, with 14 bases separating them. CDR3 size: 13 residues. The germline V gene has CDR1 SGHRS and CDR2 YFSETQ. This chain's CDR3 is CASSAGDVVEAFF. CDR3 DNA: TGCGCCAGCAGCGCAGGGGACGTGGTTGAAGCTTTCTTT. The variable domain in full, completed from reference TRBV5-1 and TRBJ1-1, reads KAGVTQTPRYLIKTRGQQVTLSCSPISGHRSVSWYQQTPGQGLQFLFEYFSETQRNKGNFPGRFSGRQFSNSRSEMNVSTLELGDSALYLCASSAGDVVEAFFGQGTRLTVV.

This clonotype has a handful of counts. The chain carries TRBV27 and TRBJ1-1; D call uncertain. CDR1 is MNHEY, CDR2 SMNVEV, per germline (reference sequence). CDR3 length: 14 amino acids. Trimming shortened V by 0 bases and J by 3 bases, and 8 bases separated the two germline ends. CDR3 amino acids: CASSLSAGYTEAFF. DNA of the CDR3: TGTGCCAGCAGTTTATCTGCCGGGTACACTGAAGCTTTCTTT.

Only a few counts were recorded for this clonotype. The chain carries TRBV3-1 and TRBJ2-2; 8 nucleotides align to TRBD2. The germline V gene has CDR1 LGHDT and CDR2 YNNKEL (reference sequence). The CDR3 has 15 amino acids. V gave up 6 bases and J gave up 0 bases; unmatched junction bases: 3. The CDR3, as DNA: TGTGCCAGCAGTACTAGCGGTCCGAACACCGGGGAGCTGTTTTTT. It yields the protein CASSTSGPNTGELFF.

DNA of the CDR3: TGTGCCAGCAAGGGACAGTACCAAGAGACCCAGTACTTC. This translates into CASKGQYQETQYF. The chain couples TRBV7-9 to TRBJ2-5; 7 bases are a match to TRBD1. The V and J ends lost 7 bases and 0 bases, in that order; junction bases with no gene match: 2. The CDR3 length is 13 residues. From germline, CDR1 is SEHNR and CDR2 FQNEAQ (reference sequence).

This rearrangement joins TRBV29-1 to TRBJ1-2; D is undetermined. Germline V gene lookup returns CDR1 SQVTM and CDR2 ANQGSEA. The V gene lost 8 bases and the J gene lost 5 bases, with 12 bases spanning the gap. This CDR3 contains 11 residues. The DNA for the CDR3 is TGCAGCCTCCGGAGCCCTTATGGCTACACCTTC. Protein sequence: CSLRSPYGYTF. Full variable domain (rest looked up from reference TRBV29-1 and TRBJ1-2): SAVISQKPSRDICQRGTSLTIQCQVDSQVTMMFWYRQQPGQSLTLIATANQGSEATYESGFVIDKFPISRPNLTFSTLTVSNMSPEDSSIYLCSLRSPYGYTFGSGTRLTVV.

The chain carries TRBV27 and TRBJ2-7; no clear D gene. CDR1 and CDR2 (germline): MNHEY, SMNVEV (reference sequence). The ends were cut back, 8 bases at V and 3 bases at J, with 11 bases in the middle. There are 12 residues in the CDR3. This CDR3 reads CASGLVVYEQYF. The CDR3 DNA is TGTGCCAGCGGATTGGTGGTCTACGAGCAGTACTTC.

The chain is built from TRBV20-1 and TRBJ1-1, with a tentative D call TRBD1 (5 bases). Between the trimmed V and J ends, which lost 0 bases and 5 bases, there was a span of 7 bases. CDR3 length: 12 residues. Germline loops: CDR1 DFQATT, CDR2 SNEGSKA (reference sequence). CDR3 DNA: TGCAGTGCTAGAGACAGGGCGACTGAAGCTTTCTTT. This codes for CSARDRATEAFF.

Many counts were recorded for this clonotype. The chain uses TRBV7-2 and TRBJ2-3, with D perhaps TRBD2 (6 bases). CDR3 size: 15 residues. The V gene's germline CDR1 is SGHTA and CDR2 FQGNSA. The V end lost 1 base, the J end lost 0 bases, and 8 bases lay between the germline ends. CDR3 bases: TGTGCCAGCAGCTTAGATGGGACTAGCACAGATACGCAGTATTTT. This codes for CASSLDGTSTDTQYF. The complete variable domain, with remaining parts taken from reference TRBV7-2 and TRBJ2-3, reads GAGVSQSPSNKVTEKGKDVELRCDPISGHTALYWYRQSLGQGLEFLIYFQGNSAPDKSGLPSDRFSAERTGGSVSTLTIQRTQQEDSAVYLCASSLDGTSTDTQYFGPGTRLTVL.

This clonotype was detected a few times. The genes are TRBV3-1 and TRBJ2-4; no firm D call. This CDR3 region has 16 residues. Germline values: CDR1 LGHDT, CDR2 YNNKEL (reference sequence). V was pared by 0 bases and J by 0 bases, with 9 bases between. CDR3 protein: CASSQEGRLAKNIQYF. CDR3 in DNA: TGTGCCAGCAGCCAAGAGGGTAGACTAGCCAAAAACATTCAGTACTTC.

The V and J genes are TRBV5-1 and TRBJ1-1; D is possibly TRBD1 (6 bases). The V end was cut by 3 bases, the J end by 7 bases, with 16 bases between. The germline V gene encodes CDR1 SGHRS and CDR2 YFSETQ. The CDR3 covers 14 residues. In nucleotides, the CDR3 is TGCGCCAGCAGCTGGGGGACACCTAATCTTGAAGCTTTCTTT. Its protein is CASSWGTPNLEAFF.

This clonotype occurred once. J is TRBJ2-1 and V is TRBV11-3; possibly TRBD1 or TRBD2 for D (6 bases each). The germline gives CDR1 SGHNT, CDR2 YENEEA. V shed 0 bases and J shed 7 bases, with 19 bases lying between them. The CDR3 extends over 17 amino acids. CDR3 DNA: TGTGCCAGCAGCTTAGAATCCGGGGGCGGGGCGCAGAATGAGCAGTTCTTC. This sequence encodes CASSLESGGGAQNEQFF.

This clonotype was observed a few times. The chain is built from TRBV5-5 and TRBJ1-1, with 7 bases fitting TRBD1. With 2 bases clipped from V and 0 bases from J, the junction kept 4 bases outside the gene matches. CDR3 length equals 15 residues. Germline CDR1 SGHKS, CDR2 YYEKEE (reference sequence). Here the CDR3 reads CASSLQTGLNTEAFF. Here the CDR3 DNA reads TGTGCCAGCAGCTTACAGACAGGGTTGAACACTGAAGCTTTCTTT. Drawing the rest from reference TRBV5-5 and TRBJ1-1, the complete variable domain is DAGVTQSPTHLIKTRGQQVTLRCSPISGHKSVSWYQQVLGQGPQFIFQYYEKEERGRGNFPDRFSARQFPNYSSELNVNALLLGDSALYLCASSLQTGLNTEAFFGQGTRLTVV.

The J gene is TRBJ2-7, the V gene TRBV14; D is ambiguous. V dropped 4 bases and J dropped 3 bases, with 16 bases sitting between them. The CDR3 sequence is 15 residues long. The germline V gene encodes CDR1 SGHDN and CDR2 FVKESK. The chain's CDR3 is CASSPSAKRGYEQYF. In nucleotides, the CDR3 is TGTGCCAGCAGCCCGTCAGCAAAAAGAGGCTACGAGCAGTACTTC.

The rearrangement joins TRBV6-4 to TRBJ2-3; D not resolved. CDR3 size: 15 residues. The V gene lost 0 bases and the J gene lost 2 bases, with 9 bases spanning the gap. Germline CDR1 is MRHNA and CDR2 is SNTAGT. The CDR3 region is CASSDSRQDTDTQYF. The CDR3 DNA reads as TGTGCCAGCAGTGACTCGAGGCAGGACACAGATACGCAGTATTTT.

The V call is TRBV5-1, the J call TRBJ2-7; 9 bases fit TRBD1. Germline-derived CDR1 and CDR2 are SGHRS and YFSETQ. This CDR3 has 16 residues. V shed 2 bases and J 2 bases; nucleotides not matched to a gene: 8. CDR3 bases: TGCGCCAGCAGCTTCCGAACGGGACAGGGACCCTACGAGCAGTACTTC. Encoded protein: CASSFRTGQGPYEQYF. Full variable domain (missing parts from reference TRBV5-1 and TRBJ2-7): KAGVTQTPRYLIKTRGQQVTLSCSPISGHRSVSWYQQTPGQGLQFLFEYFSETQRNKGNFPGRFSGRQFSNSRSEMNVSTLELGDSALYLCASSFRTGQGPYEQYFGPGTRLTVT.

The chain couples TRBV25-1 to TRBJ2-1; tentatively, D is TRBD2 (6 bases). In germline, CDR1 is MGHDK, CDR2 SYGVNS. Deletions cut 2 bases from V and 10 bases from J, with 24 bases between. There are 17 residues in the CDR3. CDR3 residues: CASSEPSGTRGSEEQFF. CDR3 DNA sequence: TGTGCCAGCAGTGAACCCTCTGGGACTCGGGGTTCAGAGGAGCAGTTCTTC. Full variable domain (missing parts from reference TRBV25-1 and TRBJ2-1): EADIYQTPRYLVIGTGKKITLECSQTMGHDKMYWYQQDPGMELHLIHYSYGVNSTEKGDLSSESTVSRIRTEHFPLTLESARPSHTSQYLCASSEPSGTRGSEEQFFGPGTRLTVL.

The rearrangement uses TRBV7-2 and TRBJ2-3, with D perhaps matching TRBD1 (5 bases). CDR1 SGHTA and CDR2 FQGNSA come from the germline V gene. The CDR3 extends over 16 amino acids. The V and J ends lost 2 bases and 1 base respectively, with 13 bases between them. In DNA form, the CDR3 reads TGTGCCAGCAGCTTACAGGGCGGAATTCGCACAGATACGCAGTATTTT. Encoded protein: CASSLQGGIRTDTQYF.

The chain carries TRBV29-1 and TRBJ2-7; 7 bases are shared with TRBD2. The V gene end was trimmed by 4 bases and the J gene end by 3 bases; junction bases not matched to a gene: 9. Per the germline V gene, CDR1 is SQVTM and CDR2 is ANQGSEA. The CDR3 is 14 residues long. As DNA, the CDR3 is TGCAGCGTTGGGGTGGGGAGGGGTAGCTACGAGCAGTACTTC. It is translated as CSVGVGRGSYEQYF.

The rearrangement joins TRBV2 to TRBJ2-7; D possibly corresponds to TRBD2 (5 bases). The CDR3 totals 15 residues. The germline gives CDR1 SNHLY, CDR2 FYNNEI. Trimming pared 6 bases from V and 0 bases from J, leaving 15 bases between. This CDR3 reads CASRDFGHSSYEQYF. In nucleotides, the CDR3 is TGTGCCAGCAGGGACTTTGGGCACAGCTCCTACGAGCAGTACTTC.

In its sample, this clonotype was seen a few times. V gene TRBV7-2 combines with J gene TRBJ2-7; possibly TRBD1 for D (6 bases). Germline loops: CDR1 SGHTA, CDR2 FQGNSA. The CDR3 runs to 13 residues. V was cut by 6 bases and J by 3 bases, with 12 bases left in between. CDR3 region: CASSHQQGYEQYF. For the CDR3, the DNA is TGTGCCAGCAGTCATCAACAGGGCTACGAGCAGTACTTC.

Only a few counts were recorded for this clonotype. The CDR3 sequence is CASSLQGPGYTF. The CDR3, as DNA: TGTGCCAGCAGCCTTCAGGGTCCTGGCTACACCTTC. The chain has TRBV6-6 and TRBJ1-2; possible D gene TRBD1, 5 bases. Germline V lookup: CDR1 MNHNY, CDR2 SVGAGI (reference sequence). Trimming removed 6 bases from V and 7 bases from J, with 12 bases in between. The CDR3 contains 12 residues.

The CDR3, as DNA: TGCGCCAGCAGCCCAAGGCATCTTCGCTCCTACAATGAGCAGTTCTTC. Encoded protein: CASSPRHLRSYNEQFF. The chain employs TRBV4-1 and TRBJ2-1; D is undetermined. The ends were cut back, 4 bases at V and 0 bases at J, with 13 bases in the middle. Looked up from germline, CDR1 is MGHRA and CDR2 is YSYEKL. This CDR3 is built from 16 residues.

The rearrangement joins TRBV20-1 to TRBJ1-1; no definite D call. The length of the CDR3 is 11 residues. CDR1 and CDR2 (germline): DFQATT, SNEGSKA (reference sequence). Trimming stripped 4 bases from V and 10 bases from J, with 13 bases between. CDR3 loop: CSATGKGLAFF. The CDR3 DNA is TGCAGTGCTACGGGGAAGGGTTTAGCTTTCTTT.

The chain employs TRBV27 and TRBJ2-5, with D unclear. This CDR3 has 16 residues. V was clipped by 2 bases and J by 4 bases, with 17 bases between them. Germline lookup yields CDR1 MNHEY and CDR2 SMNVEV (reference sequence). The CDR3 DNA reads TGTGCCAGCAGTTTAGATTCGGCAGCCCCTCCAGAGACCCAGTACTTC. Translated, it gives CASSLDSAAPPETQYF.

The chain recombines TRBV20-1 with TRBJ2-7; possibly TRBD1 or TRBD2 for D (6 bases each). The CDR3 is 13 residues long. Trimming removed 3 bases from V and 10 bases from J, with 19 bases in between. Germline V gene lookup returns CDR1 DFQATT and CDR2 SNEGSKA (reference sequence). In DNA form, the CDR3 reads TGCAGTGCTAGTCCCGGGGGCTCGGGGTTTCAGTACTTC. Its translation is CSASPGGSGFQYF.

The genes are TRBV7-3 and TRBJ1-1; 7 bases are a match to TRBD1. Trimming took 4 bases from V and 4 from J; bases not matched to a gene: 9. CDR3 size: 15 residues. Germline CDR1 reads SGHTA; CDR2 reads FQGTGA. As DNA, the CDR3 is TGTGCCAGCAGCTCAGGAGGCGCAGGGGGCACTGAAGCTTTCTTT. Translated, it gives CASSSGGAGGTEAFF.

The sample holds many counts of this clonotype. The rearrangement joins TRBV29-1 to TRBJ2-3, with TRBD2 matching over 7 bases. V shed 6 bases and J 5 bases; nucleotides not matched to a gene: 8. The germline CDR1 and CDR2 sequences are SQVTM and ANQGSEA. This CDR3 has 13 residues. DNA of the CDR3: TGCAGCGTGTGGGGGGGGAGAGAAGATACGCAGTATTTT. Protein product: CSVWGGREDTQYF.

The CDR3 loop is CASGAGLNEQFF. The CDR3 DNA is TGCGCCAGCGGAGCGGGATTGAATGAGCAGTTCTTC. The chain combines TRBV5-1 with TRBJ2-1; 7 bases agree with TRBD2. J was trimmed by 7 bases and V by 7 bases; bases with no gene match: 5. The CDR3 is 12 residues long. CDR1 SGHRS and CDR2 YFSETQ come from the germline V gene.